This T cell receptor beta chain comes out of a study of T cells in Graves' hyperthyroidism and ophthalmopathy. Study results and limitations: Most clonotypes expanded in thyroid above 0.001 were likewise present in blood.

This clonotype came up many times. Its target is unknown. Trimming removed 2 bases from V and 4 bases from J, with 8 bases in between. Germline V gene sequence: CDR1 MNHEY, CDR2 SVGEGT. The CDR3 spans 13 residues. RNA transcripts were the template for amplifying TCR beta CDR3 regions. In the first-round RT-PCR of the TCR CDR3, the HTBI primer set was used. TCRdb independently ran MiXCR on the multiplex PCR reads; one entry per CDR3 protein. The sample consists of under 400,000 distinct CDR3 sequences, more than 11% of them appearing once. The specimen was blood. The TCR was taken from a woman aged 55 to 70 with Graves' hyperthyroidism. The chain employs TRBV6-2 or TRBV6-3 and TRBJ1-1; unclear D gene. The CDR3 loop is CASSYGRFTEAFF. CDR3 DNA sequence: TGTGCCAGCAGTTACGGGAGATTCACTGAAGCTTTCTTT.